The 24 T cell receptor beta chains given below trace back to one sample, sequenced in a study of blood T cell repertoires in COVID-19. TCRdb's copy holds only in-frame clones and misses some; the assay was immunoSEQ multiplex PCR. This sample has over 200,000 clones, with approximately 90% found just once. Input material: peripheral blood. The receptors come from a man aged 25-45 years with COVID-19, enrolled during active disease.

The rearrangement links TRBV28 to TRBJ2-2, with 7 positions matching TRBD1. The CDR3 runs to 16 residues. V was pared by 6 bases and J by 1 base, with 8 bases of the junction left unmatched. Germline lookup yields CDR1 MDHEN and CDR2 SYDVKM. CDR3 DNA: TGTGCCAGCAGAATCACAGGGGACGGGAACACCGGGGAGCTGTTTTTT. Its translation is CASRITGDGNTGELFF.

The chain combines TRBV7-9 with TRBJ1-1; 7 bases fit TRBD1. Germline V gives CDR1 SEHNR, CDR2 FQNEAQ (reference sequence). V shed 6 bases, J shed 0 bases, and the junction held 13 bases outside the gene matches. The CDR3 is 17 amino acids. CDR3 loop: CASSPLGRGGMNTEAFF. The CDR3 DNA follows: TGTGCCAGCAGTCCGTTGGGTCGAGGGGGCATGAACACTGAAGCTTTCTTT.

This chain links TRBV7-8 with TRBJ1-3, with 7 bases that match TRBD1. After removal of 2 bases from V and 0 bases from J, the junction contained 1 base not matched to a gene. Germline-derived CDR1 and CDR2 are SGHVS and FQNEAQ. The CDR3 covers 15 residues. The CDR3 loop reads CASSLTGDSGNTIYF. The CDR3 bases are TGTGCCAGCAGCTTAACAGGGGACTCTGGAAACACCATATATTTT.

The chain employs TRBV11-1 and TRBJ1-2; TRBD1 matches 7 bases. The CDR3 spans 14 residues. The germline V gene encodes CDR1 SGHAT and CDR2 FQDESV (reference sequence). V lost 1 base to trimming and J lost 10 bases; unmatched junction nucleotides: 9. CDR3 nucleotide sequence: TGTGCCAGCAGCTTAGGAAGGGACAGAGGAGACTACACCTTC. It encodes CASSLGRDRGDYTF.

The sample holds a few counts of this clone. The chain joins TRBV2 to TRBJ1-6; 8 bases agree with TRBD1. Germline CDR1 SNHLY, CDR2 FYNNEI. The CDR3 has 14 amino acids. After removal of 6 bases from V and 9 bases from J, the junction contained 7 bases not matched to a gene. DNA of the CDR3: TGTGCCAGCAGGACAGGGGTAGATTTTTCACCCCTCCACTTT. This sequence encodes CASRTGVDFSPLHF.

J is TRBJ2-2 and V is TRBV6-1; D perhaps matches TRBD1 (5 bases). Germline values: CDR1 MNHNS, CDR2 SASEGT. Trimming removed 1 base at V and 0 bases at J, with 9 bases between. The CDR3 covers 16 residues. The CDR3 here is CASSEGRTSNTGELFF. CDR3 DNA: TGTGCCAGCAGTGAAGGCAGGACATCGAACACCGGGGAGCTGTTTTTT.

This chain connects TRBV7-9 to TRBJ1-5; D call uncertain. V lost 1 base and J lost 6, with 10 bases in between. The CDR3 extends over 14 amino acids. Germline assignment: CDR1 SEHNR and CDR2 FQNEAQ (reference sequence). The CDR3 nucleotides are TGTGCCAGCAGCTTAGGCAGATCGGGTCAGCCCCAGCATTTT. Translated: CASSLGRSGQPQHF.

The genes are TRBV30 and TRBJ2-7; 9 bases fit TRBD1. The J segment lost 5 bases and the V segment lost 3 bases, leaving 8 bases of the junction unmatched. The CDR3 contains 14 residues. Germline values: CDR1 GTSNPN, CDR2 SVGIG (reference sequence). CDR3 amino acids: CAWRRRDRDHEQYF. CDR3 sequence (DNA): TGTGCCTGGAGACGTAGGGACAGGGACCACGAGCAGTACTTC.

The DNA for the CDR3 is TGTGCCAGCAGTTACTCCGCACAGGGGGTCGGCTACACCTTC. It encodes CASSYSAQGVGYTF. The chain couples TRBV6-5 to TRBJ1-2; 8 bases are a match to TRBD1. Losses at the gene ends were 0 bases for V and 8 bases for J; bases not matched to a gene: 5. This CDR3 has 14 residues. Germline values: CDR1 MNHEY, CDR2 SVGAGI.

J is TRBJ1-5 and V is TRBV5-6; perhaps TRBD1 as D (6 bases). The CDR3 is 13 residues long. Deletions cut 0 bases from V and 6 bases from J, with 7 bases between. Per the germline V gene, CDR1 is SGHDT and CDR2 is YYEEEE. The CDR3 here is CASSLVGGQPQHF. CDR3 bases: TGTGCCAGCAGCTTGGTAGGGGGTCAGCCCCAGCATTTT.

This chain uses TRBV18 with TRBJ1-1; perhaps TRBD1 as D (5 bases). Germline V gene data show CDR1 as KGHSH and CDR2 as LQKENI. V was pared by 6 bases and J by 6 bases, with 17 bases between. The CDR3 has 14 amino acids. This CDR3 reads CASSPDSVVAEAFF. In DNA form, the CDR3 reads TGTGCCAGCTCGCCCGACAGCGTTGTGGCTGAAGCTTTCTTT.

This chain uses TRBV9 with TRBJ2-3; 7 bases map to TRBD1. CDR1 is SGDLS and CDR2 is YYNGEE in the germline V gene. CDR3 length: 14 amino acids. V shed 3 bases and J 2 bases; nucleotides not matched to a gene: 3. The CDR3 region has the DNA TGTGCCAGCAGCGAGACAGGGTACACAGATACGCAGTATTTT. Residues: CASSETGYTDTQYF.

The chain carries TRBV27 and TRBJ1-2; the match to TRBD1 covers 8 bases. Germline values: CDR1 MNHEY, CDR2 SMNVEV (reference sequence). CDR3 length: 18 residues. J lost 2 bases, V lost 5 bases, and 16 bases had no gene match. This CDR3 is CASSQTGALFNTNYGYTF. The CDR3 DNA reads TGTGCCAGCAGTCAGACAGGGGCATTATTCAATACCAACTATGGCTACACCTTC.

The V call is TRBV19, the J call TRBJ1-2; 7 bases agree with TRBD1. Trimming took 3 bases from V and 8 from J; bases not matched to a gene: 15. Per the germline V gene, CDR1 is LNHDA and CDR2 is SQIVND (reference sequence). The CDR3 covers 16 residues. The CDR3 loop is CASSIPRPTGAGGYTF. In DNA, the CDR3 is TGTGCCAGTAGTATTCCCCGCCCCACAGGGGCGGGAGGCTACACCTTC.

This clone was counted once. V and J are TRBV5-1 and TRBJ2-1; TRBD2 matches 7 bases. The germline V gene has CDR1 SGHRS and CDR2 YFSETQ. With 5 bases clipped from V and 4 bases from J, the junction kept 12 bases outside the gene matches. CDR3 length: 16 residues. Here the CDR3 DNA reads TGCGCCAGCAGAGGGTCTGAGCGGGGACCATACAATGAGCAGTTCTTC. Translating it yields CASRGSERGPYNEQFF.

With regard to this clone: The same CDR3 also results from other DNA sequences found in this sample. The CDR3 spells CASSIQGYEQYF. The CDR3 coding sequence is TGTGCCAGTAGTATCCAGGGGTACGAGCAGTACTTC. This rearrangement joins TRBV19 to TRBJ2-7, with a weak D call TRBD1 (6 bases). Between the trimmed V and J ends, which lost 3 bases and 4 bases, there was a span of 7 bases. Germline V CDR1 and CDR2: LNHDA, SQIVND (reference sequence). This CDR3 is built from 12 residues.

The V call is TRBV28, the J call TRBJ2-1, with 16 bases aligning to TRBD2. The CDR3 contains 17 residues. Germline CDR1 MDHEN, CDR2 SYDVKM. J lost 5 bases, V lost 6 bases, and 7 bases had no gene match. DNA for the CDR3: TGTGCCAGCAGCTCGGGACTAGCGGGAGGGCTCCACAATGAGCAGTTCTTC. Translation gives CASSSGLAGGLHNEQFF.

The chain carries TRBV7-9 and TRBJ1-5, with a tentative D call TRBD1 (6 bases). Trimming shortened V by 5 bases and J by 5 bases, and 13 bases separated the two germline ends. Germline loops: CDR1 SEHNR, CDR2 FQNEAQ (reference sequence). The CDR3 is 14 amino acids. The CDR3 here is CASSHQGPDQPQHF. The CDR3 DNA sequence: TGTGCCAGCAGCCACCAGGGGCCGGATCAGCCCCAGCATTTT.

As for this clone: Other DNA sequences in this sample translate to the same CDR3. The V gene is TRBV28, the J gene TRBJ1-2; 9 bases agree with TRBD1. This CDR3 is 14 amino acids long. Germline V gene data show CDR1 as MDHEN and CDR2 as SYDVKM. After removal of 4 bases from V and 4 bases from J, the junction contained 4 bases not matched to a gene. CDR3 nucleotides: TGTGCCAGCAGTTCCGGACAGGGGTCCTATGGCTACACCTTC. It yields the protein CASSSGQGSYGYTF.

This chain joins TRBV7-3 and TRBJ1-1, with 7 bases fitting TRBD1. J lost 9 bases, V lost 5 bases, and 9 bases had no gene match. Per the germline V gene, CDR1 is SGHTA and CDR2 is FQGTGA. The CDR3 sequence is 13 residues long. The CDR3 here is CASSPYTGEQAFF. The CDR3 DNA is TGTGCCAGCAGCCCATATACAGGGGAGCAAGCTTTCTTT.

The chain links TRBV7-2 to TRBJ1-2; 9 bases line up with TRBD1. The germline gives CDR1 SGHTA, CDR2 FQGNSA. The CDR3 is 15 amino acids. V was clipped by 3 bases and J by 7 bases; unmatched bases: 9. CDR3 loop: CASSFLGTGMSGYTF. The DNA for the CDR3 is TGTGCCAGCAGCTTCTTAGGGACAGGGATGAGTGGCTACACCTTC. The variable domain in full, completed from reference TRBV7-2 and TRBJ1-2, reads GAGVSQSPSNKVTEKGKDVELRCDPISGHTALYWYRQSLGQGLEFLIYFQGNSAPDKSGLPSDRFSAERTGGSVSTLTIQRTQQEDSAVYLCASSFLGTGMSGYTFGSGTRLTVV.

The chain has TRBV6-6 and TRBJ1-2; D may be TRBD1 (6 bases). The CDR3 loop spans 15 amino acids. V was pared by 0 bases and J by 4 bases, with 12 bases between. Looked up from germline, CDR1 is MNHNY and CDR2 is SVGAGI (reference sequence). In nucleotides, the CDR3 is TGTGCCAGCAGTTACTCGGACAGCCGATTCTATGGCTACACCTTC. It specifies CASSYSDSRFYGYTF.

The chain combines TRBV20-1 with TRBJ2-7, with TRBD2 as a possible D gene (6 bases). The CDR3 is 16 amino acids. Trimming left V 3 bases short and J 1 base short, with 19 bases between. Germline V gene lookup returns CDR1 DFQATT and CDR2 SNEGSKA (reference sequence). The CDR3 protein is CSASVLGDGSSYEQYF. CDR3 DNA: TGCAGTGCTAGTGTGCTGGGGGACGGGAGTTCCTACGAGCAGTACTTC.

Only one count was recorded for this clone. V usage is TRBV7-2 and J usage is TRBJ2-7; TRBD1 agrees at 8 bases. CDR3 length equals 17 residues. The J segment lost 1 base and the V segment lost 5 bases, leaving 13 bases of the junction unmatched. Germline CDR1 SGHTA, CDR2 FQGNSA. The CDR3 reads CASSEDLRTGTSYEQYF. The CDR3 bases are TGTGCCAGCAGCGAAGATTTGCGGACAGGGACATCCTACGAGCAGTACTTC.